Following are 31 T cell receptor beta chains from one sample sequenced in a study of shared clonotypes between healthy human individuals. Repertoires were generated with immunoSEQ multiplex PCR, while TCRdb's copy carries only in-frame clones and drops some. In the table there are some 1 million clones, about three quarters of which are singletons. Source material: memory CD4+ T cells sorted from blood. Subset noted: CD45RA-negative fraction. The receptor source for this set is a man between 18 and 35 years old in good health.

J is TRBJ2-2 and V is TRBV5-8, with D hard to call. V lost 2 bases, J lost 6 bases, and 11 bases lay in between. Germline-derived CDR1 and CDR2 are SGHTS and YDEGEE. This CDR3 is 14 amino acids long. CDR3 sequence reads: CASSLGDSAGELFF. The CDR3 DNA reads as TGTGCCAGCAGCTTAGGAGACTCAGCCGGGGAGCTGTTTTTT.

Here the CDR3 reads CASSLGGRGHGDTQYF. The CDR3 DNA sequence: TGTGCCAGCAGCTTGGGTGGCAGGGGGCATGGAGATACGCAGTATTTT. The rearrangement uses TRBV5-4 and TRBJ2-3; 8 bases are shared with TRBD1. Germline trimming cut 0 bases from V and 5 bases from J; bases unmatched to any gene: 8. This CDR3 comprises 16 residues. Per the germline V gene, CDR1 is SGHNT and CDR2 is YYREEE (reference sequence).

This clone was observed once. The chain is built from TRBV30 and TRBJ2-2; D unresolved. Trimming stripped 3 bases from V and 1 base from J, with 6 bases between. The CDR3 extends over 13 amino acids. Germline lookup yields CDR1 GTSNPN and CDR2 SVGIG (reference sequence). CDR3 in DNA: TGTGCCTGGAGAATTGGGAACACCGGGGAGCTGTTTTTT. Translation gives CAWRIGNTGELFF.

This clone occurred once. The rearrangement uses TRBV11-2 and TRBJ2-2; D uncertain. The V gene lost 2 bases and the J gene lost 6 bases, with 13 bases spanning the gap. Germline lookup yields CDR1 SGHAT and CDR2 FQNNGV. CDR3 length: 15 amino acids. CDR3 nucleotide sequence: TGTGCCAGCAGCTTACGGATGACCTGGGCCGGGGAGCTGTTTTTT. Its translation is CASSLRMTWAGELFF.

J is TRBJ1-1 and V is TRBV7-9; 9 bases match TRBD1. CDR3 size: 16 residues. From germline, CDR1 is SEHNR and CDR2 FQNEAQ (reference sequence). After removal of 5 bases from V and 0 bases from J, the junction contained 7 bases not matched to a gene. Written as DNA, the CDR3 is TGTGCCAGCAGCCGCGACAGGGGGGTTTTGAACACTGAAGCTTTCTTT. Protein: CASSRDRGVLNTEAFF.

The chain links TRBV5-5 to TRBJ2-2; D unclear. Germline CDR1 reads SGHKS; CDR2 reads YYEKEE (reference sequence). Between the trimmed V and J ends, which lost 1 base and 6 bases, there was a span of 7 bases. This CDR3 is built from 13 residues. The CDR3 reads CASSLSVSGELFF. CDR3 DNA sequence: TGTGCCAGCAGCTTGTCAGTTTCCGGGGAGCTGTTTTTT.

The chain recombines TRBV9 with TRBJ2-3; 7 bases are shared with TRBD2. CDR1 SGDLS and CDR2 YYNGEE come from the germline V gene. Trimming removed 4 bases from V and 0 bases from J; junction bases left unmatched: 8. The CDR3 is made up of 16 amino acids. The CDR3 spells CASSWDYSTSTDTQYF. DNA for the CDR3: TGTGCCAGCAGCTGGGACTACTCAACTAGCACAGATACGCAGTATTTT.

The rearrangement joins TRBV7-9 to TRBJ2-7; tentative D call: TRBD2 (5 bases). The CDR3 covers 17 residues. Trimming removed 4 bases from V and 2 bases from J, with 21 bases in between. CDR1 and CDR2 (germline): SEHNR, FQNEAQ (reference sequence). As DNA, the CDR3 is TGTGCCAGCAGCTCACGAGGGAATGGGGAGAGACCCTACGAGCAGTACTTC. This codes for CASSSRGNGERPYEQYF. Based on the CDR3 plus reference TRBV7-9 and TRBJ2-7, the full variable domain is DTGVSQNPRHKITKRGQNVTFRCDPISEHNRLYWYRQTLGQGPEFLTYFQNEAQLEKSRLLSDRFSAERPKGSFSTLEIQRTEQGDSAMYLCASSSRGNGERPYEQYFGPGTRLTVT.

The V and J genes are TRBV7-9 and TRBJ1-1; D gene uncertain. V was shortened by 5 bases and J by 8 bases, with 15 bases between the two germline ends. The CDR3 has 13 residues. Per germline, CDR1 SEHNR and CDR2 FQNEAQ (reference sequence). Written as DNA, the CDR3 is TGTGCCAGCAGCCCCAAAGGGTCAGCAGAAGCTTTCTTT. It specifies CASSPKGSAEAFF.

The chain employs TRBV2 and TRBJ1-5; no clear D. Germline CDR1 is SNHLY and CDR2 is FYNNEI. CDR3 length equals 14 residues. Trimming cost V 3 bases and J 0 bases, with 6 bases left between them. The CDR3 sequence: CASSDLYSNQPQHF. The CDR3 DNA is TGTGCCAGCAGTGACCTCTATAGCAATCAGCCCCAGCATTTT.

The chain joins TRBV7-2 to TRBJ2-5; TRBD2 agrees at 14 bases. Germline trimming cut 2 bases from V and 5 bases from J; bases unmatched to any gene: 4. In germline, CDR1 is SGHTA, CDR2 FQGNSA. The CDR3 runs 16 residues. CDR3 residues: CASSLRTSGGRETQYF. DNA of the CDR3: TGTGCCAGCAGCTTAAGGACTAGCGGGGGGAGGGAGACCCAGTACTTC.

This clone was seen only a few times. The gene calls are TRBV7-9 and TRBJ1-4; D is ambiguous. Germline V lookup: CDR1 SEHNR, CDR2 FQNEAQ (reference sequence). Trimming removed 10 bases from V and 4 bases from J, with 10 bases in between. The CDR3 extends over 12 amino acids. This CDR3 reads CAIPNDNEKLFF. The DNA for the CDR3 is TGTGCCATCCCGAATGATAATGAAAAACTGTTTTTT.

As DNA, the CDR3 is TGCGCCAGCAGCTTTGGGACTAGCGGGAGGGCCTCGGCAAATGAGCAGTTCTTC. Protein product: CASSFGTSGRASANEQFF. The chain combines TRBV5-1 with TRBJ2-1, with TRBD2 matching 16 bases. CDR1 and CDR2 (germline): SGHRS, YFSETQ. The CDR3 spans 18 residues. J was trimmed by 7 bases and V by 2 bases; bases with no gene match: 9.

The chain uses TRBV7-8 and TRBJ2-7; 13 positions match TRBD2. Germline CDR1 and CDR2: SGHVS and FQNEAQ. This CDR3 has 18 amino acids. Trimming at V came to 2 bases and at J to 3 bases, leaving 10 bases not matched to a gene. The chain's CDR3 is CASSLSRTSGSESYEQYF. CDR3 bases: TGTGCCAGCAGCTTATCGAGGACTAGCGGGAGTGAAAGCTACGAGCAGTACTTC.

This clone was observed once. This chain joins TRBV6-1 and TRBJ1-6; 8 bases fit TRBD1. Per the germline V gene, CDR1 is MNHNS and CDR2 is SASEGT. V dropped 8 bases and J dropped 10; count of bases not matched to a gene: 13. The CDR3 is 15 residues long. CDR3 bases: TGTGCCAGCCAGGAGTTAACAGGGGGGAACTCACCCCTCCACTTT. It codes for CASQELTGGNSPLHF.

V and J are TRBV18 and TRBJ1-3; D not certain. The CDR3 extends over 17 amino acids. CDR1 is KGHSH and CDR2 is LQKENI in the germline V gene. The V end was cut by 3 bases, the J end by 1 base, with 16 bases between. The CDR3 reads CASSPNIIKGSGNTIYF. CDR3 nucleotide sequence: TGTGCCAGCTCACCGAACATTATCAAGGGTTCTGGAAACACCATATATTTT.

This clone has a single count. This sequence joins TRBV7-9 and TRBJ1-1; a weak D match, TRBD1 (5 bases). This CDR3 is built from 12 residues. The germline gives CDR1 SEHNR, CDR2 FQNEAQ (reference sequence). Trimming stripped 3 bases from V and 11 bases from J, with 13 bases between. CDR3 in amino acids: CASSLGDSVAFF. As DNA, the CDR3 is TGTGCCAGCAGCTTGGGTGACAGCGTTGCTTTCTTT. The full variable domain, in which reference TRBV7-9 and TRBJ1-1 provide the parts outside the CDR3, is DTGVSQNPRHKITKRGQNVTFRCDPISEHNRLYWYRQTLGQGPEFLTYFQNEAQLEKSRLLSDRFSAERPKGSFSTLEIQRTEQGDSAMYLCASSLGDSVAFFGQGTRLTVV.

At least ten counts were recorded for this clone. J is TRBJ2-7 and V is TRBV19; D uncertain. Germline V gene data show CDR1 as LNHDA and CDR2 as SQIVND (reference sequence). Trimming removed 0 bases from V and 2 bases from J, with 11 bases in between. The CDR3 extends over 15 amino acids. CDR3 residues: CASSIDSRLPYEQYF. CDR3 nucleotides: TGTGCCAGTAGTATAGACTCGCGGCTTCCCTACGAGCAGTACTTC.

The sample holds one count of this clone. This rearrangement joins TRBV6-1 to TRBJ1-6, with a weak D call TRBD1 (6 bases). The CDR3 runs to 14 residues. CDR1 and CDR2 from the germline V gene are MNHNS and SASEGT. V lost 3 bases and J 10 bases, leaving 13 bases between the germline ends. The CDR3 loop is CASSDRGPGSPLHF. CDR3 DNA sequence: TGTGCCAGCAGTGACAGGGGACCAGGATCACCCCTCCACTTT.

CDR3 protein: CASSTSGIKNYGYTF. Written as DNA, the CDR3 is TGTGCCAGCAGCACTTCCGGGATTAAGAACTATGGCTACACCTTC. This chain connects TRBV7-2 to TRBJ1-2; D remains ambiguous. Per the germline V gene, CDR1 is SGHTA and CDR2 is FQGNSA. Trimming took 5 bases from V and 2 from J, leaving 15 bases between them. This CDR3 spans 15 amino acids.

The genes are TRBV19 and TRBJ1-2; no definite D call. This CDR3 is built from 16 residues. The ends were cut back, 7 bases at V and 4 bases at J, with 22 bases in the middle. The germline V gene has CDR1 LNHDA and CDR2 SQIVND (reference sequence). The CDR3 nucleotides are TGTGCCAGTAAAAGAGGTAGAGACTTGGGAGGCTATGGCTACACCTTC. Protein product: CASKRGRDLGGYGYTF.

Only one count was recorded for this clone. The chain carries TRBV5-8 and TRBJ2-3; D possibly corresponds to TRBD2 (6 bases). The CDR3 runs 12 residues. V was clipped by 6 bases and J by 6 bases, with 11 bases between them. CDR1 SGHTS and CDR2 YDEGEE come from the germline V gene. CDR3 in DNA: TGTGCCAGCAAACTAGCAGCTGATACGCAGTATTTT. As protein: CASKLAADTQYF.

CDR3 amino acids: CASSLATGQLYEQYF. Written as DNA, the CDR3 is TGCGCCAGCAGCTTGGCAACGGGACAGCTTTACGAGCAGTACTTC. This chain uses TRBV5-1 with TRBJ2-7; 7 nucleotides match TRBD1. Germline V gives CDR1 SGHRS, CDR2 YFSETQ. The ends lost 0 bases at V and 4 bases at J; junction bases unmatched: 7. The CDR3 length is 15 residues.

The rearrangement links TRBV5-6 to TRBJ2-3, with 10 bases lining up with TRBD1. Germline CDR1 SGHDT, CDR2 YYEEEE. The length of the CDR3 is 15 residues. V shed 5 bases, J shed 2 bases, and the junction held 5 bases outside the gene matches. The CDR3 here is CASSRDRGYTDTQYF. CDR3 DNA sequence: TGTGCCAGCAGTCGGGACAGGGGCTACACAGATACGCAGTATTTT.

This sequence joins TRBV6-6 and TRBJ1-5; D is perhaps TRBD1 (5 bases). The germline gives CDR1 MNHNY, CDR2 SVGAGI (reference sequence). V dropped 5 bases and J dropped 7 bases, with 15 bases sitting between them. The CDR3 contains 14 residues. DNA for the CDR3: TGTGCCAGCAGTGGGGTGGGGGATGGGCAGCCCCAGCATTTT. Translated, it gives CASSGVGDGQPQHF.

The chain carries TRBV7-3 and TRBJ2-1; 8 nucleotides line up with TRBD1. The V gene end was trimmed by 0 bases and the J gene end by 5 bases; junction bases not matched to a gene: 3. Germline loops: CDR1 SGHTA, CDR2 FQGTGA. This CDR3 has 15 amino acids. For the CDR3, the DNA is TGTGCCAGCAGCTTAACTGACAGGGGAAACAATGAGCAGTTCTTC. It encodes CASSLTDRGNNEQFF.

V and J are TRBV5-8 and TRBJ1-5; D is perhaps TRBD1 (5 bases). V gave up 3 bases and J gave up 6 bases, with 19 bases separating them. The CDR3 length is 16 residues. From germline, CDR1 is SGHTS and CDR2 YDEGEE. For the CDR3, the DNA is TGTGCCAGCAGCTCCCAGGTGGGCAGGGTAGGTCAGCCCCAGCATTTT. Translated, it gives CASSSQVGRVGQPQHF.

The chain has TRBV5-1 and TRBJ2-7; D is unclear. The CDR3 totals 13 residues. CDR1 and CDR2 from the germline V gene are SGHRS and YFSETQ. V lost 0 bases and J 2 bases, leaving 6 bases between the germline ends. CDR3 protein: CASSLDPAYEQYF. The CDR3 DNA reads TGCGCCAGCAGCTTGGACCCTGCCTACGAGCAGTACTTC. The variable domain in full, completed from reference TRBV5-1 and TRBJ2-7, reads KAGVTQTPRYLIKTRGQQVTLSCSPISGHRSVSWYQQTPGQGLQFLFEYFSETQRNKGNFPGRFSGRQFSNSRSEMNVSTLELGDSALYLCASSLDPAYEQYFGPGTRLTVT.

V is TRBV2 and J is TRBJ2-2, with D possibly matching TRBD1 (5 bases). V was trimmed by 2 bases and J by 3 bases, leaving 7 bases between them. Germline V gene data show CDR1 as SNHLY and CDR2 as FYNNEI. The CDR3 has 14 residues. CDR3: CASSESRDTGELFF. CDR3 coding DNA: TGTGCCAGCAGTGAAAGCAGGGACACCGGGGAGCTGTTTTTT.

The CDR3 DNA reads as TGTGCCAGCAGAAAAACCGGGACAGGGCTCGAGCAGTACTTC. It specifies CASRKTGTGLEQYF. The gene calls are TRBV5-8 and TRBJ2-7; 9 bases fit TRBD1. Losses at the gene ends were 5 bases for V and 6 bases for J; bases not matched to a gene: 9. Germline CDR1 SGHTS, CDR2 YDEGEE. The CDR3 runs 14 residues.

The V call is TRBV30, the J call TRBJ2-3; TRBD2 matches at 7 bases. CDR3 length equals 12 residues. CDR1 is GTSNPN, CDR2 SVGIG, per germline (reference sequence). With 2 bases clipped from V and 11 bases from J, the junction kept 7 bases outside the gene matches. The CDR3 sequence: CAWSYPGGKQYF. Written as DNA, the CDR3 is TGTGCCTGGAGTTACCCGGGGGGTAAGCAGTATTTT. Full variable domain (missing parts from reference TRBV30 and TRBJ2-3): SQTIHQWPATLVQPVGSPLSLECTVEGTSNPNLYWYRQAAGRGLQLLFYSVGIGQISSEVPQNLSASRPQDRQFILSSKKLLLSDSGFYLCAWSYPGGKQYFGPGTRLTVL.